This is a list of T cell receptor beta chains from one sample in a study of vaccination and CD4 T cells after COVID-19. TCRdb redid the calling of the PCR reads with MiXCR, one entry per CDR3 protein. The sample yields under 25,000 distinct CDR3 sequences, roughly 46% seen once. Their recognized antigens are unknown. The material sequenced was CD4+ T cells from blood, cultured in vitro, taken after SARS-CoV-2 vaccination. All receptors come from a human donor who had recovered from COVID-19. Each CDR3 is given with its conserved first and last residue. The D gene is left open where the match is weak. Part of the rows lack a size; the others show once, few, many or a class for expanded clones.

cdr3_length: 13; v_call: TRBV27; j_call: TRBJ2-7; d_call: TRBD1; clone_size: medium-sized; cdr3_aa: CASTGTGDYEQYF; cdr3_nt: TGTGCCAGCACCGGGACAGGGGACTACGAGCAGTACTTC
cdr3_length: 14; v_call: TRBV4-3; j_call: TRBJ1-2; d_call: .; clone_size: .; cdr3_aa: CASSQGNGVGGYTF; cdr3_nt: TGCGCCAGCAGCCAAGGCAACGGGGTTGGCGGCTACACCTTC
cdr3_length: 15; v_call: TRBV7-9; j_call: TRBJ1-6; d_call: .; clone_size: few; cdr3_aa: CASSFGTGNNSPLHF; cdr3_nt: TGTGCCAGCAGCTTCGGGACGGGGAACAATTCACCCCTCCACTTT
cdr3_length: 14; v_call: TRBV4-3; j_call: TRBJ1-2; d_call: .; clone_size: .; cdr3_aa: CASSQDRAAYGYTF; cdr3_nt: TGCGCCAGCAGCCAAGATAGGGCCGCCTATGGCTACACCTTC
cdr3_length: 14; v_call: TRBV20-1; j_call: TRBJ2-7; d_call: TRBD2; clone_size: few; cdr3_aa: CSARTSGDSYEQYF; cdr3_nt: TGCAGTGCAAGGACTAGCGGGGACTCCTACGAGCAGTACTTC
cdr3_length: 14; v_call: TRBV5-1; j_call: TRBJ1-1; d_call: .; clone_size: few; cdr3_aa: CASSALGVDTEAFF; cdr3_nt: TGCGCCAGCAGCGCGTTGGGGGTTGACACTGAAGCTTTCTTT
cdr3_length: 15; v_call: TRBV19; j_call: TRBJ1-1; d_call: .; clone_size: few; cdr3_aa: CASSISGSRPTEAFF; cdr3_nt: TGTGCCAGTAGTATCTCCGGGTCCCGCCCCACTGAAGCTTTCTTT
cdr3_length: 14; v_call: TRBV12-3/TRBV12-4; j_call: TRBJ2-5; d_call: .; clone_size: few; cdr3_aa: CASSTVQEWETQYF; cdr3_nt: TGTGCCAGCAGTACCGTACAGGAGTGGGAGACCCAGTACTTC
cdr3_length: 14; v_call: TRBV7-8; j_call: TRBJ1-1; d_call: TRBD1; clone_size: .; cdr3_aa: CASRPGTANTEAFF; cdr3_nt: TGTGCCAGCAGGCCCGGGACAGCTAACACTGAAGCTTTCTTT
cdr3_length: 16; v_call: TRBV6-1; j_call: TRBJ2-2; d_call: .; clone_size: .; cdr3_aa: CASSEVPLGSTGELFF; cdr3_nt: TGTGCCAGCAGTGAAGTCCCCCTAGGAAGCACCGGGGAGCTGTTTTTT
cdr3_length: 12; v_call: TRBV10-3; j_call: TRBJ2-5; d_call: .; clone_size: .; cdr3_aa: CAISESNRGQYF; cdr3_nt: TGTGCCATCAGTGAGTCGAATCGGGGTCAGTACTTC
cdr3_length: 15; v_call: TRBV7-9; j_call: TRBJ2-5; d_call: .; clone_size: .; cdr3_aa: CASSRGASSLETQYF; cdr3_nt: TGTGCCAGCAGCCGGGGGGCTAGCTCACTAGAGACCCAGTACTTC
cdr3_length: 13; v_call: TRBV24-1; j_call: TRBJ2-3; d_call: TRBD1; clone_size: .; cdr3_aa: CATHGQGTDTQYF; cdr3_nt: TGTGCCACCCACGGACAGGGCACAGATACGCAGTATTTT
cdr3_length: 15; v_call: TRBV6-1; j_call: TRBJ1-1; d_call: .; clone_size: .; cdr3_aa: CASSDQPRGNTEAFF; cdr3_nt: TGTGCCAGCAGTGACCAGCCCAGGGGGAACACTGAAGCTTTCTTT
cdr3_length: 13; v_call: TRBV2; j_call: TRBJ2-1; d_call: TRBD1; clone_size: .; cdr3_aa: CASRDRAYNEQFF; cdr3_nt: TGTGCCAGCAGGGACAGGGCCTACAATGAGCAGTTCTTC
cdr3_length: 14; v_call: TRBV5-5; j_call: TRBJ1-1; d_call: .; clone_size: once; cdr3_aa: CASSLGQGDSEAFF; cdr3_nt: TGTGCCAGCAGTTTGGGCCAGGGCGACAGTGAAGCTTTCTTT
cdr3_length: 13; v_call: TRBV4-3; j_call: TRBJ1-2; d_call: .; clone_size: .; cdr3_aa: CASSQDRVYGYTF; cdr3_nt: TGCGCCAGCAGCCAAGACAGGGTCTATGGCTACACCTTC
cdr3_length: 11; v_call: TRBV7-2; j_call: TRBJ1-2; d_call: .; clone_size: .; cdr3_aa: CASSYTGSYTF; cdr3_nt: TGTGCCAGCAGCTATACCGGGAGCTACACCTTC
cdr3_length: 14; v_call: TRBV20-1; j_call: TRBJ1-2; d_call: .; clone_size: .; cdr3_aa: CSARGDGGNYGYTF; cdr3_nt: TGCAGTGCTAGAGGTGATGGGGGGAACTATGGCTACACCTTC
cdr3_length: 12; v_call: TRBV6-2/TRBV6-3; j_call: TRBJ1-2; d_call: .; clone_size: .; cdr3_aa: CASGPLAGGYTF; cdr3_nt: TGTGCCAGCGGCCCCTTAGCGGGTGGCTACACCTTC
cdr3_length: 14; v_call: TRBV10-3; j_call: TRBJ2-1; d_call: .; clone_size: .; cdr3_aa: CAISESIKSNEQFF; cdr3_nt: TGTGCCATCAGTGAGTCGATTAAAAGTAATGAGCAGTTCTTC
cdr3_length: 13; v_call: TRBV27; j_call: TRBJ2-5; d_call: .; clone_size: .; cdr3_aa: CATRMGGGETQYF; cdr3_nt: TGTGCCACCAGGATGGGGGGTGGAGAGACCCAGTACTTC
cdr3_length: 13; v_call: TRBV2; j_call: TRBJ1-5; d_call: TRBD1; clone_size: .; cdr3_aa: CASRWTGNQPQHF; cdr3_nt: TGTGCCAGCAGGTGGACAGGGAATCAGCCCCAGCATTTT
cdr3_length: 17; v_call: TRBV15; j_call: TRBJ2-3; d_call: .; clone_size: .; cdr3_aa: CATSRGIRTESTDTQYF; cdr3_nt: TGTGCCACCAGCAGGGGGATACGGACAGAAAGCACAGATACGCAGTATTTT
cdr3_length: 14; v_call: TRBV20-1; j_call: TRBJ1-4; d_call: .; clone_size: .; cdr3_aa: CSAPLQGLNEKLFF; cdr3_nt: TGCAGTGCCCCCCTCCAGGGGCTTAATGAAAAACTGTTTTTT
cdr3_length: 16; v_call: TRBV19; j_call: TRBJ1-5; d_call: .; clone_size: .; cdr3_aa: CASSFTGGGGNQPQHF; cdr3_nt: TGTGCCAGTAGCTTCACCGGGGGGGGTGGCAATCAGCCCCAGCATTTT
cdr3_length: 13; v_call: TRBV25-1; j_call: TRBJ1-1; d_call: .; clone_size: .; cdr3_aa: CASSEGGRLGAFF; cdr3_nt: TGTGCCAGCAGTGAAGGTGGCCGCCTAGGGGCTTTCTTT